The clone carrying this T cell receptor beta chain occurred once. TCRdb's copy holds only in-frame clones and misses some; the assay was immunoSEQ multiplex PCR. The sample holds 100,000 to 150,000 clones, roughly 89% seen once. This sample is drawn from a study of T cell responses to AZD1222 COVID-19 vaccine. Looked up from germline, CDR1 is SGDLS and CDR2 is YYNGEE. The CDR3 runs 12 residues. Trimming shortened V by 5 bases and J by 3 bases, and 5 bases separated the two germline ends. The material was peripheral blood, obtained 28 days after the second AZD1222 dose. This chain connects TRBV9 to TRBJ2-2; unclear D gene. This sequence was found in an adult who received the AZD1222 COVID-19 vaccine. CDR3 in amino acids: CASRGDTGELFF. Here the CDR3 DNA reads TGTGCCAGCAGAGGAGACACCGGGGAGCTGTTTTTT.